The sequence of this TCR beta chain was determined in a study of CD8 T cells in Susac syndrome. This CDR3 spans 17 amino acids. Trimming took 5 bases from V and 0 from J, leaving 20 bases between them. CDR1 SEHNR and CDR2 FQNEAQ come from the germline V gene (reference sequence). Random hexamers served to reverse transcribe about 0.45 to 1 ug RNA. Each CDR3 protein is one row after TCRdb ran MiXCR on the immunoSEQ multiplex PCR reads. The top ten hold 0.2% to 0.25% of the sample, which has roughly 140,000 distinct CDR3 sequences, approximately 94% seen once. Sequences were obtained from CD8+ T cells from PBMCs. This sequence was found in a human donor with multiple sclerosis. The J gene is TRBJ2-7, the V gene TRBV7-9, with a possible D match to TRBD2 (6 bases). The CDR3: CASSPPPGTPSSYEQYF. The CDR3, as DNA: TGTGCCAGCAGCCCACCCCCCGGGACTCCGAGCTCCTACGAGCAGTACTTC.